These 24 T cell receptor beta chains came from one sample sequenced in a study of T cells in Graves' hyperthyroidism and ophthalmopathy. The source material, RNA transcripts, was used to amplify TCR beta CDR3 regions. Using the HTBI primer set, a first-round RT-PCR was run on the TCR CDR3. TCRdb re-called the multiplex PCR reads through MiXCR, storing one row per CDR3 protein. This repertoire shows hundreds of thousands of distinct CDR3 sequences, more than 15% found once; its top ten account for almost 8%. The sequenced sample was blood. Source of these receptors: a woman aged 18 to 35 with Graves' hyperthyroidism.

The chain links TRBV29-1 to TRBJ2-7; D is unclear. The V and J ends lost 3 bases and 2 bases respectively, with 17 bases between them. Germline-derived CDR1 and CDR2 are SQVTM and ANQGSEA. CDR3 size: 15 residues. The chain's CDR3 is CSVEKANMTPYEQYF. The CDR3 nucleotides are TGCAGCGTTGAGAAGGCGAATATGACCCCCTACGAGCAGTACTTC.

Many counts were recorded for this clonotype. The chain has TRBV7-3 and TRBJ2-1; 10 positions agree with TRBD2. Per germline, CDR1 SGHTA and CDR2 FQGTGA. CDR3 length equals 15 residues. V dropped 1 base and J dropped 6; count of bases not matched to a gene: 3. CDR3 region: CASSLMASGGNEQFF. The CDR3 DNA reads TGTGCCAGCAGCTTAATGGCTAGCGGGGGCAATGAGCAGTTCTTC.

This clonotype was counted many times. As DNA, the CDR3 is TGTGCCGGGACAGGGGACCGTTATGGCTACACCTTC. Residues: CAGTGDRYGYTF. The chain joins TRBV6-1 to TRBJ1-2; 10 bases agree with TRBD1. The germline CDR1 and CDR2 sequences are MNHNS and SASEGT. This CDR3 spans 12 amino acids. V was pared by 11 bases and J by 5 bases, with 5 bases of the junction left unmatched.

The V call is TRBV9, the J call TRBJ2-6; D remains unclear. Trimming left V 3 bases short and J 0 bases short, with 16 bases between. CDR3 length equals 18 residues. Germline V gene sequence: CDR1 SGDLS, CDR2 YYNGEE. The CDR3 is CASSGLRTVSSGANVLTF. In DNA form, the CDR3 reads TGTGCCAGCAGCGGGCTTCGGACGGTCAGCTCTGGGGCCAACGTCCTGACTTTC. Full variable domain (missing parts from reference TRBV9 and TRBJ2-6): DSGVTQTPKHLITATGQRVTLRCSPRSGDLSVYWYQQSLDQGLQFLIQYYNGEERAKGNILERFSAQQFPDLHSELNLSSLELGDSALYFCASSGLRTVSSGANVLTFGAGSRLTVL.

Ten or more counts support this clonotype. The chain links TRBV27 to TRBJ2-7; 10 nucleotides line up with TRBD2. The CDR3 runs to 16 residues. The germline V gene has CDR1 MNHEY and CDR2 SMNVEV (reference sequence). V shed 6 bases and J 0 bases; nucleotides not matched to a gene: 8. CDR3: CASSPSGGAASYEQYF. The CDR3 nucleotides read TGTGCCAGCAGCCCCAGCGGGGGGGCCGCCTCCTACGAGCAGTACTTC.

The V and J genes are TRBV27 and TRBJ2-6; maybe TRBD1 (6 bases). With 7 bases removed from V and 4 bases from J, the gap between germline ends came to 23 bases. The germline CDR1 and CDR2 sequences are MNHEY and SMNVEV (reference sequence). The CDR3 contains 18 residues. The CDR3 region has the DNA TGTGCCAGCAAACTGGGCAGGGGCTCACTCCGAGGGGCCAACGTCCTGACTTTC. Its translation: CASKLGRGSLRGANVLTF.

This chain connects TRBV24-1 to TRBJ2-3; 13 nucleotides match TRBD2. The germline CDR1 and CDR2 sequences are KGHDR and SFDVKD. This CDR3 is 16 amino acids long. Trimming cost V 5 bases and J 7 bases; bases outside gene matches: 8. CDR3 in DNA: TGTGCCACCAGTGGAGGACTAGCGGGAGCCTCGAATACGCAGTATTTT. It yields the protein CATSGGLAGASNTQYF.

The sample holds many counts of this clonotype. This CDR3 is CASSSRERAYEQYF. CDR3 nucleotide sequence: TGTGCCAGCAGCTCCCGGGAGAGGGCTTACGAGCAGTACTTC. The chain uses TRBV7-9 and TRBJ2-7, with TRBD2 as a possible D gene (6 bases). In germline, CDR1 is SEHNR, CDR2 FQNEAQ (reference sequence). CDR3 length: 14 residues. Trimming left V 4 bases short and J 4 bases short, with 14 bases between.

This chain's CDR3 is CASSQGGTENYGYTF. The DNA of the CDR3 is TGTGCCAGCAGCCAAGGAGGGACAGAGAACTATGGCTACACCTTC. This chain joins TRBV3-1 and TRBJ1-2; 7 bases map to TRBD1. Unmatched junction bases numbered 4, after V lost 1 base and J lost 2 bases. The germline gives CDR1 LGHDT, CDR2 YNNKEL (reference sequence). The CDR3 has 15 residues.

Many counts were recorded for this clonotype. Mismatch with germline at one junction end may stem from a read error. J is TRBJ2-5 and V is TRBV24-1; no firm D call. Looked up from germline, CDR1 is KGHDR and CDR2 is SFDVKD. This CDR3 is 14 amino acids long. The CDR3 sequence: CATSEGPNQETQYF. The CDR3 coding sequence is TGTGCCACCAGTGAAGGACCCAACCAGGAGACCCAGTACTTC.

The chain recombines TRBV4-1 with TRBJ2-7; 9 bases line up with TRBD2. V dropped 4 bases and J dropped 3; count of bases not matched to a gene: 13. Germline-derived CDR1 and CDR2 are MGHRA and YSYEKL. The CDR3 is 17 residues long. The CDR3 loop reads CASSLDKGSGGSYEQYF. CDR3 nucleotide sequence: TGCGCCAGCAGCCTGGATAAAGGGAGCGGGGGGAGCTACGAGCAGTACTTC.

This clonotype was found many times. DNA of the CDR3: TGTGCCAGCAGTAGATACGTAGGCACAGATACGCAGTATTTT. Protein sequence: CASSRYVGTDTQYF. V is TRBV6-1 and J is TRBJ2-3; D call uncertain. Germline V CDR1 and CDR2: MNHNS, SASEGT. The CDR3 contains 14 residues. V was clipped by 5 bases and J by 1 base, with 10 bases between them.

This clonotype was recorded at least ten times. The gene calls are TRBV20-1 and TRBJ1-2, with 11 positions matching TRBD1. Germline V gene data show CDR1 as DFQATT and CDR2 as SNEGSKA (reference sequence). The CDR3 extends over 13 amino acids. Trimming took 7 bases from V and 2 from J; bases not matched to a gene: 3. The DNA for the CDR3 is TGCAGTGGCGGACAGGGGGCGAACTATGGCTACACCTTC. This sequence encodes CSGGQGANYGYTF.

The chain links TRBV18 to TRBJ2-7; D is ambiguous. The CDR3 loop spans 15 amino acids. Trimming removed 1 base from V and 3 bases from J, with 13 bases in between. Germline V CDR1 and CDR2: KGHSH, LQKENI. CDR3 loop: CASSPQGLSLYEQYF. DNA for the CDR3: TGTGCCAGCTCACCACAAGGCCTGTCCCTCTACGAGCAGTACTTC.

This clonotype was seen many times. This chain uses TRBV18 with TRBJ1-1; 9 bases fit TRBD1. The length of the CDR3 is 16 residues. J was trimmed by 2 bases and V by 3 bases; bases with no gene match: 7. CDR1 and CDR2 (germline): KGHSH, LQKENI. DNA of the CDR3: TGTGCCAGCTCACCGTTTCCGGGACAGGGCAACACTGAAGCTTTCTTT. Its translation is CASSPFPGQGNTEAFF.

This clonotype was found many times. The chain is built from TRBV6-5 and TRBJ2-5, with D perhaps matching TRBD1 (6 bases). Germline CDR1 is MNHEY and CDR2 is SVGAGI. Trimming took 0 bases from V and 5 from J, leaving 13 bases between them. The CDR3 covers 15 residues. CDR3 sequence (DNA): TGTGCCAGCAGTTACTCGCAGGGGTGGAGGGAGACCCAGTACTTC. Its protein product is CASSYSQGWRETQYF.

The chain carries TRBV19 and TRBJ1-5; D is possibly TRBD1 (5 bases). This CDR3 spans 13 amino acids. The ends were cut back, 8 bases at V and 6 bases at J, with 14 bases in the middle. CDR1 and CDR2 (germline): LNHDA, SQIVND (reference sequence). CDR3 sequence (DNA): TGTGCCAGTGGCGTCAGGGCCGGTCAGCCCCAGCATTTT. This sequence encodes CASGVRAGQPQHF.

This clonotype showed up many times. The chain recombines TRBV19 with TRBJ1-2, with 11 bases identical to TRBD1. The trim removed 7 bases at V and 8 bases at J, leaving 9 bases unmatched. Germline CDR1 LNHDA, CDR2 SQIVND (reference sequence). This CDR3 contains 14 residues. The DNA of the CDR3 is TGTGCCAGTACCCCGGGACAGGGGGAATACGGCTACACCTTC. It translates to CASTPGQGEYGYTF.

The chain has TRBV6-1 and TRBJ2-3, with TRBD2 matching 11 bases. The CDR3 runs to 15 residues. The germline V gene has CDR1 MNHNS and CDR2 SASEGT. V was clipped by 3 bases and J by 2 bases; unmatched bases: 1. CDR3 sequence: CASSETSGVTDTQYF. The DNA of the CDR3 is TGTGCCAGCAGTGAGACTAGCGGGGTCACAGATACGCAGTATTTT.

There are a few counts of this clonotype. The chain joins TRBV6-1 to TRBJ1-2; 7 bases are a match to TRBD1. Germline trimming cut 6 bases from V and 1 base from J; bases unmatched to any gene: 2. There are 13 residues in the CDR3. Germline loops: CDR1 MNHNS, CDR2 SASEGT. The CDR3 loop is CASRGQINYGYTF. CDR3 bases: TGTGCCAGCAGGGGACAGATTAACTATGGCTACACCTTC.

The chain has TRBV7-9 and TRBJ2-7; D is ambiguous. The germline V gene has CDR1 SEHNR and CDR2 FQNEAQ (reference sequence). The CDR3 consists of 15 residues. V dropped 5 bases and J dropped 2 bases, with 16 bases sitting between them. This CDR3 is CASSHNSTGPYEQYF. The CDR3 coding sequence is TGTGCCAGCAGCCACAACAGTACCGGGCCCTACGAGCAGTACTTC.

To note about this clonotype: The junction does not match germline at one end; this may be a read error. The CDR3 DNA reads TGTGCCAACAGTACTCGGGGGGGCGGCCAAGAGACCCAGTACTTC. This gives the protein CANSTRGGGQETQYF. This sequence joins TRBV6-2 or TRBV6-3 and TRBJ2-5; 8 bases align to TRBD2. Germline CDR1 MNHEY, CDR2 SVGEGT. The CDR3 has 15 amino acids.

The chain is built from TRBV6-1 and TRBJ2-2, with 9 bases lining up with TRBD1. Germline V lookup: CDR1 MNHNS, CDR2 SASEGT. This CDR3 is built from 17 residues. The V segment lost 6 bases and the J segment 7 bases; nucleotides outside the gene matches: 15. Here the CDR3 reads CASSQEGTGSLLGELFF. As DNA, the CDR3 is TGTGCCAGCAGCCAGGAAGGGACAGGGTCCCTACTCGGGGAGCTGTTTTTT.

This clonotype was recorded many times. The V gene is TRBV12-3 or TRBV12-4, the J gene TRBJ2-6; the D is unclear. CDR3 length: 18 amino acids. Trimming cost V 1 base and J 0 bases, with 13 bases left between them. The CDR3 coding sequence is TGTGCCAGCAGTTTAGGTGCAGGCCTACTCTCTGGGGCCAACGTCCTGACTTTC. It specifies CASSLGAGLLSGANVLTF.